The subject of this entry is one T cell receptor beta chain. The sample originates from a study of blood T cell repertoires in COVID-19. The wider study: The analysed material was cDNA or gDNA that came from T cells, B-cell-depleted T cells, or PBMCs.

Libraries were prepared by immunoSEQ multiplex PCR; TCRdb keeps only in-frame clonotypes and omits some of them. The table has a few hundred thousand clones, about 90% seen once; the top ten hold approximately 5%. The cohort comprised adults aged about 18 to 90 years residing in approximately 25 US areas. Assignment of participants to cohorts was predicated upon participant-reported clinical history. Germline assignment: CDR1 MNHEY and CDR2 SVGEGT. The ends lost 2 bases at V and 3 bases at J; junction bases unmatched: 3. This CDR3 has 17 amino acids. J is TRBJ2-1 and V is TRBV6-2 or TRBV6-3, with 14 bases lining up with TRBD2. Sequencing was carried out using PBMCs or T cells enriched from blood (not recorded which). The clonotype comes from a woman under 40 who had recovered from COVID-19. CDR3 coding DNA: TGTGCCAGCAGTTACGCAGGACTAGCGGGGGGCTACAATGAGCAGTTCTTC. It yields the protein CASSYAGLAGGYNEQFF.